The T cell receptor beta chain under discussion was sequenced for a study of T cells after yellow fever vaccination. This clonotype was counted only a few times. TCRdb recomputed calls from the 5' RACE reads with MiXCR, one row per CDR3 protein. The table shows 65,000 to 90,000 distinct CDR3 sequences, with less than 15% occurring only once. Study-wide findings and caveats: Faster peaking, at day 5 versus 15, marked a secondary response that was weaker.

Germline CDR1 reads MNHNS; CDR2 reads SASEGT. The trim removed 8 bases at V and 8 bases at J, leaving 13 bases unmatched. The length of the CDR3 is 15 residues. The clonotype originates from a man in his late teens or twenties who received the YFV17D yellow fever vaccine. This material consisted of CD8+ T cells not binding an NS4B(214-222) dextramer, sorted from PBMCs, taken approximately 22 days after the first yellow fever vaccination. The rearrangement uses TRBV6-1 and TRBJ2-1; 9 bases line up with TRBD2. The CDR3 sequence: CASQEGGGAPHEQFF. Written as DNA, the CDR3 is TGTGCCAGCCAAGAGGGCGGGGGGGCCCCCCATGAGCAGTTCTTC.